This T cell receptor beta chain stems from a study of T cells in Graves' hyperthyroidism and ophthalmopathy. For the study at large: Staff took peripheral blood when the initial diagnosis was made, before any treatment began. Study-level results: Blood samples included most of the expanded thyroid clonotypes exceeding 0.001.

The CDR3 has 16 amino acids. V shed 1 base and J 0 bases; nucleotides not matched to a gene: 4. Germline CDR1 reads MGHRA; CDR2 reads YSYEKL. TCR beta CDR3 sequences were amplified from RNA transcripts. Primed by the HTBI set, a first-round RT-PCR was run on the TCR CDR3. TCRdb itself ran the multiplex PCR reads through MiXCR, one entry per CDR3 protein. Seen here are 500,000 to 600,000 distinct CDR3 sequences, approximately 15% observed once, and the top ten hold under 20%. This clonotype was found a few times. Its antigen is not known. Aged 18 to 65, the patients had hyperthyroidism that was newly diagnosed and had lasted under 2 months. PBMCs stemmed from approximately 10 ml fresh peripheral blood.

Sample: blood. The sequence derives from a woman aged 18-35 years with Graves' hyperthyroidism. The J gene is TRBJ2-3, the V gene TRBV4-1, with 7 bases identical to TRBD2. The CDR3 DNA is TGCGCCAGCAGCCAAGCTAGCGGAACTAGCACAGATACGCAGTATTTT. This codes for CASSQASGTSTDTQYF.